The source of this TCR beta chain is a study of T-cell reconstitution after alpha-beta-depleted transplantation in children (dated by TCRdb to 2015 to 2016). Study-level background: The study quantitatively tracked T-cell immune reconstitution after TCRalphabeta/CD19-depleted allogeneic hematopoietic cell transplantation in children using TCR repertoire profiling.

Reading from cysteine to phenylalanine, the CDR3 counts 14 amino acids. Of the read, only the CDR3 DNA is kept; its 42 bases are in frame from base 1. Trimming costs V 3 bases and J 5 bases, and their ends lie 10 bases apart. The germline V gene yields SGHTA for CDR1 and FQGNSA for CDR2. The treatment or condition label of this sample denotes: allogeneic hematopoietic cell transplantation with graft depleted of TCRalphabeta T cells and CD19 B cells. Transplant recipients were children who received TCRalphabeta/CD19-depleted allogeneic hematopoietic cell grafts. With regard to this clonotype: The target of this receptor is not known. No base-level quality is on record; no much larger clone is a single base apart.

Library prep was done by PCR. The run used an Illumina HiSeq 2500. To normalize quantification of the TCRbeta repertoire, the TCR libraries were built with molecular barcoding that relied on unique molecular identifiers. The public reads were reprocessed in TCRdb via fastp at Q25 and MiXCR, keeping in-frame beta chains. Under each unique CDR3 protein, matching rows form one entry showing the most common genes and DNA. The sample includes about 130,000 distinct CDR3 sequences, with 8% to 10% observed a single time. The ten biggest clones cover approximately 25% of the sample. The full study reports these points: The apparently early alphabetaT-cell count recovery about two months after transplant was reportedly dependent on only several hundred rapidly expanded clones derived from non-depleted graft cells. The high TCRbeta diversity at day 60 in some patients was ascribed to recipient T cells and intrathymic progenitors that had survived conditioning. The frequencies of hyperexpanded clones fell over the following months, and after one year, T-cell counts and TCRbeta diversity were mostly attributed to newly produced T cells.

Sequenced here: PBMCs, mostly from graft donor cells, sampled 180 days after TCRalphabeta/CD19-depleted stem cell transplant. The sequence derives from a girl in the first two years of life who had a stem cell transplant for combined immunodeficiency, so the T cells may come from the graft donor. The receptor chain draws on TRBV7-2 and TRBJ2-2, with no D gene named confidently. In nucleotide form, the sequence is TGTGCCAGCAGCTTCGTATTAGGTACCGGGGAGCTGTTTTTT. The encoded protein is CASSFVLGTGELFF.